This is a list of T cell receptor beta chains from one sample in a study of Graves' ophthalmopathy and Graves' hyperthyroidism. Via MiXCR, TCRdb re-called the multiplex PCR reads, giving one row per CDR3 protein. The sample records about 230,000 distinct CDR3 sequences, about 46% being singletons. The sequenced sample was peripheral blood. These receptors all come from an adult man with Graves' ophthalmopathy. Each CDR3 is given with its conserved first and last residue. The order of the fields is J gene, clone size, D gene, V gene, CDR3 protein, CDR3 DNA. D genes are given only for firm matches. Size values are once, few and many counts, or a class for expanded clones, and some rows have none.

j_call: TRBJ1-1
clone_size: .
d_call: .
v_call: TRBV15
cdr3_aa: CATSRAGTAPMNTEAFF
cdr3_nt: TGTGCCACCAGCAGAGCAGGGACCGCTCCAATGAACACTGAAGCTTTCTTT

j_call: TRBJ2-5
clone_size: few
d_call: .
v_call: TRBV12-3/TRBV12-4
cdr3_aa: CASTAYGETQYF
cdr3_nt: TGTGCCAGCACCGCCTATGGGGAGACCCAGTACTTC

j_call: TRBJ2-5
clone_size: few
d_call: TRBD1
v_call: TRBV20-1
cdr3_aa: CSAPPQGAQETQYF
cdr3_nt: TGCAGTGCCCCGCCGCAGGGGGCACAAGAGACCCAGTACTTC

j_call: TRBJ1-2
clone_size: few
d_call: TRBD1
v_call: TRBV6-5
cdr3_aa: CASRRDRAIDGYTF
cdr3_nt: TGTGCCAGCAGACGGGACAGGGCCATCGATGGCTACACCTTC

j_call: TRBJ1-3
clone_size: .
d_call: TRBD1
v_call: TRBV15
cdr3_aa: CATSGGTGQGGNTIYF
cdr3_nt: TGTGCCACCAGCGGCGGGACAGGGCAAGGAGGAAACACCATATATTTT

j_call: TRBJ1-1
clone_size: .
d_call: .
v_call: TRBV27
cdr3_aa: CASSLEQGGNTEAFF
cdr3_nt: TGTGCCAGCAGTTTAGAACAGGGAGGGAACACTGAAGCTTTCTTT

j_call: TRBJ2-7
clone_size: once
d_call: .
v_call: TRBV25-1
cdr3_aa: CAREGPGEQYF
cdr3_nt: TGTGCCCGCGAGGGTCCGGGGGAGCAGTACTTC

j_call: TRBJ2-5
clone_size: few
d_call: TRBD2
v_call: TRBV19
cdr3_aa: CASSTLAGGHQETQYF
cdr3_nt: TGTGCCAGCAGTACCCTCGCGGGAGGCCACCAAGAGACCCAGTACTTC

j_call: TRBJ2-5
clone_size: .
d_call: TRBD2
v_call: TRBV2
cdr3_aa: CASSEASVGGAGETQYF
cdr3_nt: TGTGCCAGCAGTGAAGCGTCGGTCGGGGGGGCTGGAGAGACCCAGTACTTC

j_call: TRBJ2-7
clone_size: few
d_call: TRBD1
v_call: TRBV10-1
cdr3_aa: CASSGGQGNTYEQYF
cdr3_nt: TGCGCCAGCAGTGGTGGACAGGGGAATACCTACGAGCAGTACTTC

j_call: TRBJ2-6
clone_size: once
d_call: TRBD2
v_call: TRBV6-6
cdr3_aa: CASEAGGSGANVLTF
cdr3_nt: TGTGCCAGCGAGGCGGGGGGCTCTGGGGCCAACGTCCTGACTTTC

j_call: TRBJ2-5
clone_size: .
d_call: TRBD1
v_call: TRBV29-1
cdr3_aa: CSFAMTGQFQETQYF
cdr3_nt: TGCAGCTTTGCGATGACAGGGCAGTTCCAAGAGACCCAGTACTTC

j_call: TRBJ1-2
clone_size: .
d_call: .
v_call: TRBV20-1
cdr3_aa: CSAGSGGGAHYGYTF
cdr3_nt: TGCAGTGCTGGGTCTGGCGGGGGCGCCCACTATGGCTACACCTTC

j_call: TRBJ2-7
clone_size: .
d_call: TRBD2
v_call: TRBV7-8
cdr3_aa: CASSTSGLAAEQYF
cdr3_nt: TGTGCCAGCAGCACGTCGGGACTAGCAGCCGAGCAGTACTTC

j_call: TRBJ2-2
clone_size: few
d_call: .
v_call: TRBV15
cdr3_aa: CATSRDTLGDTGELFF
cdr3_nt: TGTGCCACCAGCAGAGATACCCTCGGGGACACCGGGGAGCTGTTTTTT

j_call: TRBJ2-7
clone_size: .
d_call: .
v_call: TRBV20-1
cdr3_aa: CSAVDQKYYEQYF
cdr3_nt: TGCAGTGCTGTAGATCAGAAATACTACGAGCAGTACTTC

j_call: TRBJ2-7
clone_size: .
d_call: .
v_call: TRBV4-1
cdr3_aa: CASSPKTMSSYEQYF
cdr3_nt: TGCGCCAGCAGCCCAAAGACCATGTCCTCCTACGAGCAGTACTTC

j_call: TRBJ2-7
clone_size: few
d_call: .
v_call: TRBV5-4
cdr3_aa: CASSLEVAYEQYF
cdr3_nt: TGTGCCAGCAGCTTGGAAGTGGCCTACGAGCAGTACTTC

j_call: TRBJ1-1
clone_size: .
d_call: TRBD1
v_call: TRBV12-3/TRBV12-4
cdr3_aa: CASRQRTGADMNTEAFF
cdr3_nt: TGTGCCAGCAGACAAAGAACAGGGGCTGACATGAACACTGAAGCTTTCTTT

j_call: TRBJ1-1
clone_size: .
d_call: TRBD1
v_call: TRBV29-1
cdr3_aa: CRTGGMNTEAFF
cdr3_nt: TGCAGGACAGGGGGAATGAACACTGAAGCTTTCTTT

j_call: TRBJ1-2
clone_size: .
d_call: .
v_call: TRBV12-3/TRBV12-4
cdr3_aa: CASSSLETGRRGYTF
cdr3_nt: TGTGCCAGCAGTTCCCTAGAAACAGGGCGAAGGGGCTACACCTTC

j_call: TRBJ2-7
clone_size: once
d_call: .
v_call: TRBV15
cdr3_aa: CATSRPSAGKLSYEQYF
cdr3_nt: TGTGCCACCAGCAGACCTTCCGCAGGGAAACTCTCCTACGAGCAGTACTTC

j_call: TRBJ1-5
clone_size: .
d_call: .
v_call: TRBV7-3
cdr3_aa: CASSSRGVQHF
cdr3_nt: TGTGCCAGCAGCTCCCGGGGGGTCCAGCATTTT

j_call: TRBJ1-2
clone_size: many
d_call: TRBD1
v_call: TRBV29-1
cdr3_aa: CSVETGYGYTF
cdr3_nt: TGCAGCGTTGAGACAGGGTATGGCTACACCTTC

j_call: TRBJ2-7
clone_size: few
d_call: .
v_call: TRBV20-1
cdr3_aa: CSARDQRDRSSYEQYF
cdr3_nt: TGCAGTGCTAGAGATCAGCGGGACAGGAGCTCCTACGAGCAGTACTTC

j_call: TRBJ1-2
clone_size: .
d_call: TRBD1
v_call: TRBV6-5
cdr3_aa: CASSTAGTGSYGYTF
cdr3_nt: TGTGCCAGCAGTACCGCTGGGACAGGTTCCTATGGCTACACCTTC

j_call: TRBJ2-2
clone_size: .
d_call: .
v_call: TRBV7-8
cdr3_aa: CASSPLGLAAGELFF
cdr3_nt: TGTGCCAGCAGCCCCCTGGGGCTAGCCGCCGGGGAGCTGTTTTTT